The T cell receptor (beta chain) described here comes from a study of blood T cell repertoires in COVID-19. About the study: Acute-phase and convalescent COVID-19 samples originated in the United States, Italy and Spain.

CDR1 and CDR2 from the germline V gene are KGHSH and LQKENI. The CDR3 is 14 residues long. Trimming left V 3 bases short and J 3 bases short, with 12 bases between. Using immunoSEQ multiplex PCR, the repertoire was profiled, and TCRdb retains in-frame clones only, with some absent. The table has 200,000 to 300,000 clones, about four fifths seen once; the top ten hold about 4%. The gene calls are TRBV18 and TRBJ2-7, with a tentative D call TRBD1 (6 bases). The sequence was obtained from a man over 45 with acute or convalescent COVID-19. Sequencing used peripheral blood. The CDR3 coding sequence is TGTGCCAGCTCACCTCGGGACACGATCTACGAGCAGTACTTC. Translated, it gives CASSPRDTIYEQYF.